This entry lists 23 T cell receptor beta chains sequenced from one sample in a study of T-cell reconstitution after alpha-beta-depleted transplantation in children. Molecular barcoding with unique molecular identifiers was used for the TCRbeta library. TCRdb reprocessed the PCR reads with MiXCR, giving one entry per CDR3 protein. The data contain about 210,000 distinct CDR3 sequences, roughly 18% of them singletons. Sequencing was performed on PBMCs, mostly from graft donor cells, taken 360 days after TCRalphabeta/CD19-depleted stem cell transplant. These receptors came from a male patient aged 2 to 10 who had a stem cell transplant for acute lymphoblastic leukemia, so the T cells may come from the graft donor.

In DNA, the CDR3 is TGTGCCAGCAGTTTAGCTGTCCGGGACACCCTTATGAACACTGAAGCTTTCTTT. Amino acids: CASSLAVRDTLMNTEAFF. V usage is TRBV12-3 or TRBV12-4 and J usage is TRBJ1-1, with D possibly being TRBD1 (6 bases). The CDR3 is 18 amino acids. Between the trimmed V and J ends, which lost 0 bases and 0 bases, there was a span of 17 bases.

V is TRBV7-6 and J is TRBJ2-1; D gene ambiguous. From germline, CDR1 is SGHVS and CDR2 FNYEAQ. CDR3 length equals 11 residues. V was pared by 5 bases and J by 9 bases, with 8 bases between. CDR3 sequence reads: CASSDSIEQFF. CDR3 DNA: TGTGCCAGCAGCGACTCAATTGAGCAGTTCTTC. The full variable domain, completed using reference TRBV7-6 and TRBJ2-1, is GAGVSQSPRYKVTKRGQDVALRCDPISGHVSLYWYRQALGQGPEFLTYFNYEAQQDKSGLPNDRFSAERPEGSISTLTIQRTEQRDSAMYRCASSDSIEQFFGPGTRLTVL.

The chain has TRBV30 and TRBJ2-6; possibly TRBD1 or TRBD2 for D (5 bases each). The germline CDR1 and CDR2 sequences are GTSNPN and SVGIG (reference sequence). The CDR3 runs 16 residues. With 0 bases removed from V and 12 bases from J, the gap between germline ends came to 21 bases. As DNA, the CDR3 is TGTGCCTGGAGTGTGGACATTTGGACTGAGCGGACCGTCCTGACTTTC. It yields the protein CAWSVDIWTERTVLTF.

This clonotype was recorded many times. The V and J genes are TRBV2 and TRBJ2-1; 9 bases map to TRBD1. Unmatched junction bases numbered 5, after V lost 6 bases and J lost 5 bases. Germline lookup yields CDR1 SNHLY and CDR2 FYNNEI. This CDR3 is 14 amino acids long. CDR3 protein: CASSVRDRDNEQFF. Written as DNA, the CDR3 is TGTGCCAGCAGCGTCCGGGACAGGGACAATGAGCAGTTCTTC.

The rearrangement links TRBV5-1 to TRBJ1-1; D remains ambiguous. Trimming cost V 0 bases and J 7 bases, with 7 bases left between them. The CDR3 runs 12 residues. Germline lookup yields CDR1 SGHRS and CDR2 YFSETQ. DNA of the CDR3: TGCGCCAGCAGCTTGGGTGGGAATGAAGCTTTCTTT. Encoded protein: CASSLGGNEAFF.

The table lists this clonotype with a few counts. The V and J genes are TRBV10-2 and TRBJ2-7, with D perhaps TRBD2 (5 bases). Trimming cost V 3 bases and J 4 bases, with 7 bases left between them. CDR1 is WSHSY, CDR2 SAAADI, per germline. This CDR3 is built from 12 residues. CDR3 amino acids: CASSDRGYEQYF. The CDR3 bases are TGCGCCAGCAGTGACCGAGGGTACGAGCAGTACTTC.

The gene calls are TRBV12-5 and TRBJ1-2; D is possibly TRBD1 (6 bases). Germline CDR1 LGHNT, CDR2 FRNRAP. This CDR3 is 13 amino acids long. V lost 7 bases to trimming and J lost 4 bases, with 13 bases between them. This CDR3 is CASAFPGAYGYTF. CDR3 DNA sequence: TGTGCTAGTGCTTTTCCGGGGGCCTATGGCTACACCTTC.

This clonotype was recorded a few times. V is TRBV19 and J is TRBJ1-5, with D perhaps TRBD1 (5 bases). The CDR3 is made up of 15 amino acids. V was clipped by 5 bases and J by 4 bases, with 15 bases between them. The germline V gene encodes CDR1 LNHDA and CDR2 SQIVND (reference sequence). The CDR3 DNA follows: TGTGCCAGTAGTGTTCGTACGACAGCTAATCAGCCCCAGCATTTT. It specifies CASSVRTTANQPQHF.

The chain links TRBV6-1 to TRBJ1-5; tentative D call: TRBD1 (6 bases). CDR3 length: 12 amino acids. The V gene lost 8 bases and the J gene lost 9 bases, with 14 bases spanning the gap. Germline CDR1 reads MNHNS; CDR2 reads SASEGT. In DNA form, the CDR3 reads TGTGCCAGCGGGACAAGGGATTGGCCCCAGCATTTT. Protein sequence: CASGTRDWPQHF.

This clonotype has a handful of counts. The rearrangement links TRBV12-3 or TRBV12-4 to TRBJ2-1; no clear D gene. Between the trimmed V and J ends, which lost 3 bases and 10 bases, there was a span of 7 bases. This CDR3 region has 11 residues. The CDR3 nucleotides read TGTGCCAGCAGTTTTGTGTGGGAGCAGTTCTTC. It yields the protein CASSFVWEQFF.

This clonotype was observed a handful of times. The chain's CDR3 is CASSLGGTGGQEQYF. The CDR3 DNA reads TGTGCCAGCAGTTTAGGTGGGACAGGGGGTCAGGAGCAGTACTTC. The V call is TRBV12-3 or TRBV12-4, the J call TRBJ2-7; 11 bases align to TRBD1. This CDR3 has 15 amino acids. The trim removed 1 base at V and 7 bases at J, leaving 6 bases unmatched.

This clonotype was detected only a few times. The rearrangement joins TRBV5-1 to TRBJ1-1; D not certain. V lost 5 bases, J lost 6 bases, and 14 bases lay in between. Germline CDR1 SGHRS, CDR2 YFSETQ. The CDR3 totals 13 residues. CDR3 nucleotides: TGCGCCAGCAGAGGGATGGTGGAGGCTGAAGCTTTCTTT. Protein product: CASRGMVEAEAFF.

This clonotype has more than one count but fewer than ten. This chain uses TRBV24-1 with TRBJ2-3; TRBD2 matches 8 bases. V dropped 3 bases and J dropped 6; count of bases not matched to a gene: 4. Germline CDR1 reads KGHDR; CDR2 reads SFDVKD. This CDR3 comprises 14 residues. Here the CDR3 DNA reads TGTGCCACCAGTGATCCGGGACTAGGGGATACGCAGTATTTT. Protein sequence: CATSDPGLGDTQYF.

This chain joins TRBV3-1 and TRBJ2-4; 7 bases line up with TRBD2. Trimming at V came to 4 bases and at J to 6 bases, leaving 12 bases not matched to a gene. Germline V gene sequence: CDR1 LGHDT, CDR2 YNNKEL (reference sequence). This CDR3 has 16 residues. CDR3 region: CASSLKTGGLGNIQYF. CDR3 coding DNA: TGTGCCAGCAGCCTCAAAACGGGGGGATTGGGAAACATTCAGTACTTC. Combining the CDR3 with reference TRBV3-1 and TRBJ2-4 gives the whole variable domain DTAVSQTPKYLVTQMGNDKSIKCEQNLGHDTMYWYKQDSKKFLKIMFSYNNKELIINETVPNRFSPKSPDKAHLNLHINSLELGDSAVYFCASSLKTGGLGNIQYFGAGTRLSVL.

This chain uses TRBV5-6 with TRBJ2-2; 14 bases map to TRBD2. The length of the CDR3 is 21 residues. After removal of 4 bases from V and 7 bases from J, the junction contained 21 bases not matched to a gene. Per germline, CDR1 SGHDT and CDR2 YYEEEE. The CDR3 loop reads CASSLALFFGTSGGPGGELFF. CDR3 nucleotide sequence: TGTGCCAGCAGCCTGGCCTTATTTTTCGGGACTAGCGGGGGACCCGGCGGGGAGCTGTTTTTT. Full variable domain (outside the CDR3, taken from reference TRBV5-6 and TRBJ2-2): DAGVTQSPTHLIKTRGQQVTLRCSPKSGHDTVSWYQQALGQGPQFIFQYYEEEERQRGNFPDRFSGHQFPNYSSELNVNALLLGDSALYLCASSLALFFGTSGGPGGELFFGEGSRLTVL.

The rearrangement uses TRBV5-1 and TRBJ2-1; 9 nucleotides line up with TRBD2. Germline V gene data show CDR1 as SGHRS and CDR2 as YFSETQ. Trimming took 0 bases from V and 0 from J; bases not matched to a gene: 7. This CDR3 has 18 residues. The CDR3 protein is CASSLEAGGPSSYNEQFF. The CDR3 DNA sequence: TGCGCCAGCAGCTTGGAAGCGGGGGGCCCTTCCTCCTACAATGAGCAGTTCTTC.

The V and J genes are TRBV20-1 and TRBJ1-5; 7 bases agree with TRBD1. Germline values: CDR1 DFQATT, CDR2 SNEGSKA (reference sequence). V was clipped by 4 bases and J by 3 bases; unmatched bases: 9. This CDR3 region has 15 residues. As DNA, the CDR3 is TGCAGTGCTACTCCCGGAGGGGGCGACAATCAGCCCCAGCATTTT. Translated, it gives CSATPGGGDNQPQHF.

This chain joins TRBV21-1 and TRBJ2-5; no DNA check was done on the table's D call, TRBD1. TRBV21-1 counts as a pseudogene. The CDR3 is made up of 16 amino acids. The CDR3 region has the DNA TGTGCCAGCAGCGACCGGGGCCCCGGGGAGCAAGAGACCCAGTACTTC. This translates into CASSDRGPGEQETQYF.

This clonotype was seen more than once but under ten times. This chain connects TRBV29-1 to TRBJ2-7; 9 bases align to TRBD2. Losses at the gene ends were 3 bases for V and 3 bases for J; bases not matched to a gene: 3. The length of the CDR3 is 13 residues. From germline, CDR1 is SQVTM and CDR2 ANQGSEA. The CDR3 here is CSVEGTSLYEQYF. DNA of the CDR3: TGCAGCGTTGAGGGGACTAGCCTCTACGAGCAGTACTTC.

This clonotype was found once. This chain joins TRBV3-1 and TRBJ1-2; D gene ambiguous. Germline V gives CDR1 LGHDT, CDR2 YNNKEL (reference sequence). This CDR3 has 13 residues. V was pared by 0 bases and J by 8 bases, with 10 bases between. CDR3 bases: TGTGCCAGCAGCCAAGACACGGAATTCGGCTACACCTTC. Translation gives CASSQDTEFGYTF. Full variable domain (rest looked up from reference TRBV3-1 and TRBJ1-2): DTAVSQTPKYLVTQMGNDKSIKCEQNLGHDTMYWYKQDSKKFLKIMFSYNNKELIINETVPNRFSPKSPDKAHLNLHINSLELGDSAVYFCASSQDTEFGYTFGSGTRLTVV.

This clonotype was observed a handful of times. The junction shows a germline mismatch at one end, possibly a read error. The V gene is TRBV5-1, the J gene TRBJ2-1; TRBD1 aligns across 7 bases. The CDR3 has 17 residues. Germline V gives CDR1 SGHRS, CDR2 YFSETQ. CDR3 region: CASSPTGQASSYNEQLF. The CDR3 DNA sequence: TGCGCCAGCAGCCCGACCGGACAGGCAAGCTCCTACAATGAGCAGTTATTC.

This clonotype has just a few counts. The V gene is TRBV20-1, the J gene TRBJ2-2; D is perhaps TRBD2 (5 bases). Trimming left V 3 bases short and J 5 bases short, with 16 bases between. The CDR3 length is 15 residues. Germline V lookup: CDR1 DFQATT, CDR2 SNEGSKA (reference sequence). The CDR3 DNA reads as TGCAGTGCTAGTGGGCGCCGGGGATGGACCGGGGAGCTGTTTTTT. It specifies CSASGRRGWTGELFF.

This sequence joins TRBV4-2 and TRBJ2-3; either TRBD1 or TRBD2 may supply D (6 bases each). The CDR3 is 16 residues long. Germline CDR1 reads LGHNA; CDR2 reads YNFKEQ. Deletions cut 2 bases from V and 6 bases from J, with 18 bases between. In nucleotides, the CDR3 is TGTGCCAGCAGCCAACCATCAGGTGGGGGGCTGGATACGCAGTATTTT. It specifies CASSQPSGGGLDTQYF.